What follows describes a single T cell receptor beta chain. What it recognizes is unknown. Germline CDR1 reads SGHKS; CDR2 reads YYEKEE (reference sequence). The V and J ends lost 1 base and 3 bases respectively, with 18 bases between them. The CDR3 consists of 17 residues. Semi-nested PCR with Nested Universal Primer A followed constant-region reverse priming of full-length variable regions. TCRdb itself ran the 5' RACE reads through MiXCR, one entry per CDR3 protein. The profile covers 45,000 to 55,000 distinct CDR3 sequences, with over 20% appearing a single time and about 3% taken by the ten largest. Study outcomes and limitations: The TCR gene usage of tumor memory CD4+ T cells clustered together with blood and lymph node memory CD4+ cells and with lymph node naive CD4+ cells. Larger-cohort validation covered only one TCR beta V-J rearrangement.

The chain employs TRBV5-5 and TRBJ2-3, with D possibly matching TRBD2 (6 bases). This clonotype was sampled from a female donor with breast cancer. Input material: tumor-infiltrating naive CD4+ T cells sorted from the breast tumor. Sample subset: naive CD4+ T cells, CD4+CD45RA+CD25-. The CDR3 DNA follows: TGTGCCAGCAGCTTGCGTCTGGGGGGAAGAGGGACAGATACGCAGTATTTT. Protein: CASSLRLGGRGTDTQYF.